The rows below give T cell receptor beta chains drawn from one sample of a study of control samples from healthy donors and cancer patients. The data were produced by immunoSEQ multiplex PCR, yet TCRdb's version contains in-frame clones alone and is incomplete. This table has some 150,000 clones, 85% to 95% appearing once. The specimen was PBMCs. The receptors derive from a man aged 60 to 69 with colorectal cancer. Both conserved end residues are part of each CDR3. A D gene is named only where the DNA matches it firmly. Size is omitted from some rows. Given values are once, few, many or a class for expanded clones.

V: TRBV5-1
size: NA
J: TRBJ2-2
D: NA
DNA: TGCGCCAGCAGCTCTCTAGGGGGGACCGGGGAGCTGTTTTTT
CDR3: CASSSLGGTGELFF

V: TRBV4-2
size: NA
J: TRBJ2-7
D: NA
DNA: TGTGCCAGCAGCCAGGGGAGCACCTACGAGCAGTACTTC
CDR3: CASSQGSTYEQYF

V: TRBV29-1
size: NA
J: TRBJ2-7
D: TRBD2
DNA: TGCAGCGTTGTCGGGGGGGACCATTCCTACGAGCAGTACTTC
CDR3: CSVVGGDHSYEQYF

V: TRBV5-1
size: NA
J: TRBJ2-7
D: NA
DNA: TGCGCCAGCATCCCAACCTTTTTATTAAGCGAGCAGTACTTC
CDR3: CASIPTFLLSEQYF

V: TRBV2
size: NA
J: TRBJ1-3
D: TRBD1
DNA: TGTGCCAGCAGTCCTGGACAGGGGTCTGGAAACACCATATATTTT
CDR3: CASSPGQGSGNTIYF

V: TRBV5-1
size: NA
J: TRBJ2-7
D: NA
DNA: TGCGCCAGCAGCTTTTCGGGATCCATAACAGGGCAAGGGGCCTACGAGCAGTACTTC
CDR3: CASSFSGSITGQGAYEQYF

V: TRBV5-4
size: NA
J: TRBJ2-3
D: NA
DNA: TGTGCCAGCAGCCGAATCACAGATACGCAGTATTTT
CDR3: CASSRITDTQYF

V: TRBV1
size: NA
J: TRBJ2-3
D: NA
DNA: TGCCCAGCAGCCAAGAGGTCCCAGGGGCGGAACACAGATACGCAGTATTTT
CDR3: CPAAKRSQGRNTDTQYF

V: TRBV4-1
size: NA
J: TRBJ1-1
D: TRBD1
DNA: TGCGCCAGCAGCGGGACAGTGAACACTGAAGCTTTCTTT
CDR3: CASSGTVNTEAFF

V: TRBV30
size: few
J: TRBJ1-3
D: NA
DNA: TGTGCCTGGAGTAGTGGAAACACCATATATTTT
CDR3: CAWSSGNTIYF

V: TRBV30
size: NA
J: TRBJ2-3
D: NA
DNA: TGTGCCTGGAGTGGCCTAGGCACAGATACGCAGTATTTT
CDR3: CAWSGLGTDTQYF